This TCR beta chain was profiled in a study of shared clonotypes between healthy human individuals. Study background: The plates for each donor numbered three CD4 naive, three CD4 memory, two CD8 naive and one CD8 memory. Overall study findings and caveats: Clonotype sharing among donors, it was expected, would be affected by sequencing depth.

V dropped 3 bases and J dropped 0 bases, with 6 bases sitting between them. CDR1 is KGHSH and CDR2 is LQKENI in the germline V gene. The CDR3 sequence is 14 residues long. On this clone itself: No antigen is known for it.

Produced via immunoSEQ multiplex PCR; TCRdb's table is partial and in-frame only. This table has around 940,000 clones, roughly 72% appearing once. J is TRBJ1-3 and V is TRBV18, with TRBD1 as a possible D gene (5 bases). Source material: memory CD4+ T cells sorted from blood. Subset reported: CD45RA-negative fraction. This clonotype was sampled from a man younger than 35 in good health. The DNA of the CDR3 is TGTGCCAGCTCACCGGGGCTCTCTGGAAACACCATATATTTT. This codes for CASSPGLSGNTIYF.